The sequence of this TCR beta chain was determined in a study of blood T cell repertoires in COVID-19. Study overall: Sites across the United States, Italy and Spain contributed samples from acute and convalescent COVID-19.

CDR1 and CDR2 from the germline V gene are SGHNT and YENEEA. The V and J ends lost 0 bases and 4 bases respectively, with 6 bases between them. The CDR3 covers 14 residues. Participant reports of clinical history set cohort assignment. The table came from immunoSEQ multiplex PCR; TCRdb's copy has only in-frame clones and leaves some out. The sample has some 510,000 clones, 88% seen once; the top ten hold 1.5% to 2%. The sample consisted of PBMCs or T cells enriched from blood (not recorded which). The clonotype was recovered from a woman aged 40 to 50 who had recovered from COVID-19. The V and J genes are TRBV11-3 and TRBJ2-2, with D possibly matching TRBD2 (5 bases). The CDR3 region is CASSLEGSTGELFF. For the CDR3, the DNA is TGTGCCAGCAGCTTAGAAGGGAGCACCGGGGAGCTGTTTTTT.